The 17 T cell receptor beta chains below come from one sample, sequenced in a study of T cells expressing NK-cell markers. For each CDR3 protein, TCRdb gives one entry from its re-call of the 5' RACE reads, without DNA. The listing contains 200,000 to 300,000 distinct CDR3 sequences. The sequencing sample was made of blood T cells: a sorted CD56 or NKG2C T cell subset, CD4+ or CD8+ T cells, or bulk PBMC T cells (not recorded which). The receptor set was obtained from a woman between 18 and 70 years old in good health.

The chain uses TRBV7-2 and TRBJ2-3; TCRdb designates TRBD2, a call that cannot be tested without DNA. Germline-derived CDR1 and CDR2 are SGHTA and FQGNSA. This CDR3 spans 17 amino acids. This chain's CDR3 is CASSLAFGAGSTDTQYF.

The genes are TRBV25-1 and TRBJ2-7. This CDR3 comprises 15 residues. CDR1 is MGHDK and CDR2 is SYGVNS in the germline V gene. The CDR3 loop reads CASRATDLPTYEQYF.

The chain employs TRBV6-1 and TRBJ1-2; TCRdb outputs TRBD1, but without DNA this stays unchecked. Germline V gene sequence: CDR1 MNHNS, CDR2 SASEGT. This CDR3 is built from 15 residues. The CDR3 region is CASSITRDRVYGYTF.

This sequence joins TRBV7-3 and TRBJ1-2. The length of the CDR3 is 14 residues. CDR1 and CDR2 (germline): SGHTA, FQGTGA. CDR3 amino acids: CASSPAGGFYGYTF.

The V call is TRBV6-1, the J call TRBJ1-1. Germline V gives CDR1 MNHNS, CDR2 SASEGT. This CDR3 is built from 15 residues. CDR3: CASTTGGVPGTEAFF.

The V and J genes are TRBV6-2 or TRBV6-3 and TRBJ2-4. The CDR3 loop spans 12 amino acids. CDR1 is MNHEY and CDR2 is SVGEGT in the germline V gene. CDR3 residues: CASSSRKNIQYF.

The chain carries TRBV10-3 and TRBJ1-6. Germline V gene data show CDR1 as ENHRY and CDR2 as SYGVKD. This CDR3 has 13 residues. CDR3 loop: CAISDGPNSPLHF.

The chain links TRBV10-1 to TRBJ2-1; TCRdb selects TRBD2, and the lack of DNA leaves this call unchecked. CDR1 and CDR2 (germline): WNHNN, SYGVQD (reference sequence). The CDR3 contains 13 residues. The CDR3 sequence: CASSAGGPNEQFF.

The V and J genes are TRBV6-1 and TRBJ1-3; TCRdb designates TRBD1, a call that cannot be tested without DNA. This CDR3 comprises 16 residues. CDR1 is MNHNS, CDR2 SASEGT, per germline. CDR3 residues: CASTETGGTSGNTIYF.

V is TRBV4-3 and J is TRBJ2-6; as DNA is missing, the TRBD1 call by TCRdb cannot be tested. This CDR3 region has 18 residues. The germline V gene encodes CDR1 LGHNA and CDR2 YSLEER. Here the CDR3 reads CASSQDGGYGPGANVLTF.

The chain couples TRBV5-1 to TRBJ1-2; the D call of TRBD1 rests on TCRdb alone, since no DNA is present to check it. Germline V gives CDR1 SGHRS, CDR2 YFSETQ. This CDR3 has 16 amino acids. The CDR3 sequence is CASSPLTGGSSDGYTF.

The V and J genes are TRBV27 and TRBJ2-2. Germline V lookup: CDR1 MNHEY, CDR2 SMNVEV (reference sequence). This CDR3 spans 14 amino acids. The CDR3 protein is CASSLPDGTGELFF.

The chain combines TRBV5-4 with TRBJ2-3. The germline gives CDR1 SGHNT, CDR2 YYREEE (reference sequence). The CDR3 consists of 14 residues. CDR3 in amino acids: CASSPKLGTDTQYF.

The chain joins TRBV5-6 to TRBJ2-4; TCRdb picks TRBD2, but there is no DNA to check that call. The CDR3 is made up of 16 amino acids. The germline V gene has CDR1 SGHDT and CDR2 YYEEEE. The CDR3 sequence: CASSLGRELLGNIQYF.

The chain couples TRBV20-1 to TRBJ2-1; TCRdb's D gene call, TRBD1, goes unchecked for lack of DNA. Germline loops: CDR1 DFQATT, CDR2 SNEGSKA (reference sequence). This CDR3 has 13 amino acids. CDR3 sequence: CSARQGWDNEQFF.

The V gene is TRBV12-3 or TRBV12-4, the J gene TRBJ1-1. The length of the CDR3 is 15 residues. CDR3 amino acids: CASSSRSPENTEAFF.

V gene TRBV20-1 combines with J gene TRBJ2-3; TCRdb designates TRBD2, a call that cannot be tested without DNA. Germline lookup yields CDR1 DFQATT and CDR2 SNEGSKA (reference sequence). The CDR3 consists of 14 residues. The CDR3 here is CSANLAGSTDTQYF.